This T cell receptor (beta chain) was sequenced for a study of T cell responses to AZD1222 COVID-19 vaccine. Regarding the study as a whole: White British donors predominated, females outnumbered males, and clonal diversity was possibly underestimated. With dominance at 160-218 and 743-854, vaccine-associated CD4 TCRs spanned spike.

In regard to this clone: Its antigen remains unidentified.

Some clones are missing from TCRdb's copy, which holds only in-frame ones; the method was immunoSEQ multiplex PCR. This table has fewer than 200,000 clones, about 86% appearing once. With 0 bases removed from V and 0 bases from J, the gap between germline ends came to 13 bases. Per germline, CDR1 SGHNT and CDR2 YYREEE (reference sequence). The CDR3 consists of 17 residues. The sample was peripheral blood, taken on day 0 of AZD1222 vaccination. This chain uses TRBV5-4 with TRBJ1-3; D is undetermined. This sequence was found in an adult in good health. CDR3 nucleotide sequence: TGTGCCAGCAGCTTGGCCGGTGCAGGCAGCTCTGGAAACACCATATATTTT. Amino acid sequence: CASSLAGAGSSGNTIYF.